A single sample gave rise to the 21 T cell receptor beta chains below, sequenced in a study of T cell responses to AZD1222 COVID-19 vaccine. TCRdb's copy holds only in-frame clones and misses some; the assay was immunoSEQ multiplex PCR. The data show 150,000 to 190,000 clones, approximately 90% seen once. The sample here was peripheral blood, taken on day 0 of AZD1222 vaccination. Every receptor here comes from an adult in good health.

The J gene is TRBJ2-2, the V gene TRBV5-1; 13 nucleotides match TRBD2. The CDR3 consists of 17 residues. The trim removed 1 base at V and 7 bases at J, leaving 7 bases unmatched. CDR1 is SGHRS, CDR2 YFSETQ, per germline. In DNA form, the CDR3 reads TGCGCCAGCAGCTTGTCGTGGACTAGCGGGAGTGGCGGGGAGCTGTTTTTT. This codes for CASSLSWTSGSGGELFF.

This clone was found a few times. V and J are TRBV19 and TRBJ2-1; TRBD1 matches at 9 bases. Germline CDR1 is LNHDA and CDR2 is SQIVND (reference sequence). The CDR3 covers 15 residues. The V gene end was trimmed by 4 bases and the J gene end by 7 bases; junction bases not matched to a gene: 8. In DNA form, the CDR3 reads TGTGCCAGTAGTACTATCGGGACAGGGTCGAATGAGCAGTTCTTC. This sequence encodes CASSTIGTGSNEQFF.

This chain connects TRBV24-1 to TRBJ2-1, with 9 nucleotides matching TRBD2. The CDR3 covers 19 residues. CDR1 and CDR2 from the germline V gene are KGHDR and SFDVKD. The J segment lost 0 bases and the V segment lost 4 bases, leaving 12 bases of the junction unmatched. The CDR3 loop reads CATSEGKLAGLSSYNEQFF. The CDR3 DNA reads TGTGCCACCAGTGAGGGAAAACTAGCGGGCCTCAGCTCCTACAATGAGCAGTTCTTC.

The V and J genes are TRBV28 and TRBJ1-1; D uncertain. This CDR3 contains 15 residues. V dropped 1 base and J dropped 0 bases, with 9 bases sitting between them. Germline loops: CDR1 MDHEN, CDR2 SYDVKM. The CDR3 DNA reads TGTGCCAGCAGTTTATTCGGGAGCCTGAACACTGAAGCTTTCTTT. Translating gives CASSLFGSLNTEAFF.

V gene TRBV2 combines with J gene TRBJ2-7; TRBD1 matches 7 bases. V was pared by 2 bases and J by 2 bases, with 6 bases of the junction left unmatched. CDR1 is SNHLY, CDR2 FYNNEI, per germline. This CDR3 contains 15 residues. CDR3 loop: CASSEMGTETYEQYF. CDR3 bases: TGTGCCAGCAGTGAAATGGGGACAGAAACCTACGAGCAGTACTTC. Combining the CDR3 with reference TRBV2 and TRBJ2-7 gives the whole variable domain EPEVTQTPSHQVTQMGQEVILRCVPISNHLYFYWYRQILGQKVEFLVSFYNNEISEKSEIFDDQFSVERPDGSNFTLKIRSTKLEDSAMYFCASSEMGTETYEQYFGPGTRLTVT.

The rearrangement joins TRBV18 to TRBJ2-2; D call uncertain. The CDR3 runs 13 residues. Trimming left V 2 bases short and J 1 base short, with 2 bases between. The germline V gene encodes CDR1 KGHSH and CDR2 LQKENI. This CDR3 reads CASSPVNTGELFF. CDR3 nucleotides: TGTGCCAGCTCACCAGTGAACACCGGGGAGCTGTTTTTT.

The chain uses TRBV24-1 and TRBJ2-2; D is uncertain. In germline, CDR1 is KGHDR, CDR2 SFDVKD. The CDR3 extends over 15 amino acids. V dropped 0 bases and J dropped 6 bases, with 10 bases sitting between them. CDR3 in DNA: TGTGCCACCAGTGATTTGCATACTGGGGCCGGGGAGCTGTTTTTT. The encoded protein is CATSDLHTGAGELFF.

The V call is TRBV19, the J call TRBJ2-7; perhaps TRBD1 as D (5 bases). V was clipped by 3 bases and J by 7 bases, with 10 bases between them. CDR3 length equals 12 residues. Germline V gene lookup returns CDR1 LNHDA and CDR2 SQIVND (reference sequence). For the CDR3, the DNA is TGTGCCAGTAGTATTATGGCAGGGGAGCAGTACTTC. Encoded protein: CASSIMAGEQYF.

V gene TRBV18 combines with J gene TRBJ2-3, with D uncertain. Germline-derived CDR1 and CDR2 are KGHSH and LQKENI. The V and J ends lost 3 bases and 3 bases respectively, with 10 bases between them. The CDR3 runs to 14 residues. The CDR3 loop is CASSPDGKTDTQYF. Here the CDR3 DNA reads TGTGCCAGCTCACCCGACGGAAAAACAGATACGCAGTATTTT.

This chain connects TRBV3-1 (or the pseudogene TRBV3-2) to TRBJ2-7; either TRBD1 or TRBD2 may fit D (6 bases each). Trimming took off 1 base at V and 6 bases at J, with 10 bases between the two ends. This CDR3 region has 13 residues. The V gene's germline CDR1 is LGHDT and CDR2 YNNKEL (reference sequence). The CDR3 bases are TGTGCCAGCAGCCAAGGGAGGGGGGCCGAGCAGTACTTC. This gives the protein CASSQGRGAEQYF.

This chain connects TRBV7-3 to TRBJ2-1; tentative D call: TRBD1 (6 bases). This CDR3 comprises 16 residues. The germline gives CDR1 SGHTA, CDR2 FQGTGA. V was pared by 3 bases and J by 1 base, with 13 bases between. CDR3 region: CASSLAGTPSYNEQFF. In DNA form, the CDR3 reads TGTGCCAGCAGCTTGGCCGGGACACCTTCCTACAATGAGCAGTTCTTC.

The chain couples TRBV7-2 to TRBJ1-1, with 8 positions matching TRBD1. Germline V lookup: CDR1 SGHTA, CDR2 FQGNSA. This CDR3 contains 15 residues. Germline trimming cut 2 bases from V and 1 base from J; bases unmatched to any gene: 3. As DNA, the CDR3 is TGTGCCAGCAGCTTAAAGACAGGGGAGAACACTGAAGCTTTCTTT. This codes for CASSLKTGENTEAFF.

The chain is built from TRBV6-2 or TRBV6-3 and TRBJ2-3; 13 bases map to TRBD2. CDR3 size: 15 residues. The germline gives CDR1 MNHEY, CDR2 SVGEGT. The V gene end was trimmed by 5 bases and the J gene end by 5 bases; junction bases not matched to a gene: 4. CDR3: CASSRRTSGRDTQYF. DNA for the CDR3: TGTGCCAGCAGTAGGAGGACTAGCGGGAGAGATACGCAGTATTTT.

The chain employs TRBV4-3 and TRBJ1-2; D is undetermined. This CDR3 region has 14 residues. The germline V gene has CDR1 LGHNA and CDR2 YSLEER. Trimming shortened V by 0 bases and J by 3 bases, and 8 bases separated the two germline ends. CDR3 sequence (DNA): TGCGCCAGCAGCCAAGACCCCCAGGACTATGGCTACACCTTC. Translating gives CASSQDPQDYGYTF.

The chain combines TRBV29-1 with TRBJ1-4; no clear D gene. There are 12 residues in the CDR3. CDR1 and CDR2 from the germline V gene are SQVTM and ANQGSEA. Trimming left V 4 bases short and J 4 bases short, with 7 bases between. The CDR3 spells CSVVGGNEKLFF. CDR3 in DNA: TGCAGCGTTGTAGGAGGTAATGAAAAACTGTTTTTT.

This clone occurred once. The chain recombines TRBV27 with TRBJ1-2; 10 nucleotides align to TRBD1. The V and J ends lost 8 bases and 2 bases, in that order; junction bases with no gene match: 20. Germline V gene lookup returns CDR1 MNHEY and CDR2 SMNVEV (reference sequence). The CDR3 totals 19 residues. The CDR3 loop is CASPTFREDRGNLNYGYTF. The CDR3 nucleotides are TGTGCCAGCCCCACCTTCCGCGAGGACAGGGGGAACTTGAACTATGGCTACACCTTC.

The gene calls are TRBV7-8 and TRBJ1-4, with D perhaps matching TRBD1 (6 bases). The CDR3 loop spans 14 amino acids. Trimming removed 1 base at V and 6 bases at J, with 9 bases between. Per germline, CDR1 SGHVS and CDR2 FQNEAQ. The CDR3 sequence: CASSLVGGHEKLFF. The CDR3 DNA reads TGTGCCAGCAGCTTAGTGGGGGGGCATGAAAAACTGTTTTTT.

The V and J genes are TRBV11-2 and TRBJ1-1, with TRBD1 matching over 7 bases. Germline trimming cut 5 bases from V and 3 bases from J; bases unmatched to any gene: 9. Germline-derived CDR1 and CDR2 are SGHAT and FQNNGV. The CDR3 runs 15 residues. The CDR3 loop is CASSPTFRGHTEAFF. The CDR3 region has the DNA TGTGCCAGCAGCCCCACTTTTAGGGGGCACACTGAAGCTTTCTTT.

The rearrangement uses TRBV4-1 and TRBJ2-2; 11 bases line up with TRBD2. CDR3 length: 18 amino acids. Germline values: CDR1 MGHRA, CDR2 YSYEKL. The V gene end was trimmed by 1 base and the J gene end by 2 bases; junction bases not matched to a gene: 6. This CDR3 is CASSQVPSGRRNTGELFF. CDR3 DNA: TGCGCCAGCAGCCAAGTTCCTAGCGGGAGGCGCAACACCGGGGAGCTGTTTTTT.

This clone was observed a single time. The V call is TRBV9, the J call TRBJ1-2, with TRBD1 matching 7 bases. V lost 3 bases and J lost 5; bases outside the gene matches: 4. CDR1 and CDR2 (germline): SGDLS, YYNGEE. This CDR3 contains 13 residues. The CDR3 here is CASSDPGQYGYTF. Written as DNA, the CDR3 is TGTGCCAGCAGCGATCCGGGACAGTATGGCTACACCTTC. The full variable domain, with the rest looked up from reference TRBV9 and TRBJ1-2, is DSGVTQTPKHLITATGQRVTLRCSPRSGDLSVYWYQQSLDQGLQFLIQYYNGEERAKGNILERFSAQQFPDLHSELNLSSLELGDSALYFCASSDPGQYGYTFGSGTRLTVV.

The sample holds one count of this clone. J is TRBJ2-1 and V is TRBV4-3, with 7 bases lining up with TRBD1. Germline CDR1 and CDR2: LGHNA and YSLEER. The ends lost 0 bases at V and 14 bases at J; junction bases unmatched: 16. The CDR3 sequence is 16 residues long. The CDR3: CASSQEHHSLPGTEFF. CDR3 nucleotide sequence: TGCGCCAGCAGCCAAGAACACCACTCCCTACCGGGGACAGAGTTCTTC.